This paragraph reports one TCR beta chain. Its antigen is undetermined. This record comes from a study of vaccination effects on CD4 cells after COVID-19. Findings of the study overall: Clones of infection and vaccine origin contracted markedly late after vaccination.

Antigen-specific CD4+ T cells were first expanded with viral peptide pools by the ViraFEST assay and only then sequenced. Culture proceeded for approximately 10 days, and CD4+ T cells were then isolated. Vaccine recipients, nucleocapsid antibody negative, had no prior SARS-CoV-2 infection. It was with roughly 9.5 IU/ml IL-2 and around 9.9 ug/ml peptides that around 1.9 million PBMC per well were cultured. Generated by immunoSEQ multiplex PCR, the TCRdb table keeps only in-frame clones and is missing some. Of 73,000 or so clones in the sample, roughly 79% were seen once. Germline V lookup: CDR1 SGDLS, CDR2 YYNGEE. The CDR3 has 15 residues. V lost 0 bases and J 6 bases, leaving 14 bases between the germline ends.

The sequence came from a human donor who received a COVID-19 vaccine. The V gene is TRBV9, the J gene TRBJ2-3, with TRBD2 as a possible D gene (7 bases). The sample was CD4+ T cells from PBMCs cultured with SARS-CoV-2 spike peptides, taken before COVID-19 vaccination. The CDR3 sequence: CASSVEGGEPDTQYF. As DNA, the CDR3 is TGTGCCAGCAGCGTAGAGGGGGGGGAGCCCGATACGCAGTATTTT.